Listed below are T cell receptor beta chains from one sample, sequenced in a study of CD8+ T cells in alopecia areata. Libraries were prepared by immunoSEQ multiplex PCR; TCRdb keeps only in-frame clonotypes and omits some of them. Seen here are some 100,000 clones, about three fifths observed once, and the top ten hold almost 30%. The sequencing used CD8+ T cells sorted from blood, collected at week 4, from a patient treated with tofacitinib. These receptor sequences come from a human donor with alopecia areata. Both conserved end residues are part of each CDR3. The D gene is left open where the match is weak. Size is omitted from some rows. Given values are once, few, many or a class for expanded clones.

J gene: TRBJ2-5; V gene: TRBV30; D gene: TRBD1; clone size: -; CDR3 protein: CAWSADRGETQYF; CDR3 DNA: TGTGCCTGGAGTGCTGACAGGGGCGAGACCCAGTACTTC
J gene: TRBJ2-3; V gene: TRBV29-1; D gene: TRBD1; clone size: few; CDR3 protein: CSVARDRSTDTQYF; CDR3 DNA: TGCAGCGTGGCCCGGGACAGGTCCACAGATACGCAGTATTTT
J gene: TRBJ1-2; V gene: TRBV6-5; D gene: -; clone size: -; CDR3 protein: CVAGVPHYGYTF; CDR3 DNA: TGTGTCGCGGGGGTCCCTCACTATGGCTACACCTTC
J gene: TRBJ1-2; V gene: TRBV6-1; D gene: -; clone size: -; CDR3 protein: CASSGGYTF; CDR3 DNA: TGTGCCAGCAGTGGTGGCTACACCTTC
J gene: TRBJ1-5; V gene: TRBV5-1; D gene: TRBD1; clone size: -; CDR3 protein: CASSDGGQAHQPQHF; CDR3 DNA: TGCGCCAGCAGCGATGGTGGACAGGCACATCAGCCCCAGCATTTT
J gene: TRBJ2-5; V gene: TRBV7-3; D gene: -; clone size: -; CDR3 protein: CASPPVGPGSETQYF; CDR3 DNA: TGTGCCAGCCCCCCGGTGGGACCCGGAAGTGAGACCCAGTACTTC
J gene: TRBJ1-5; V gene: TRBV5-1; D gene: -; clone size: -; CDR3 protein: CASSLDHQPQHF; CDR3 DNA: TGCGCCAGCAGCTTGGATCATCAGCCCCAGCATTTT
J gene: TRBJ1-2; V gene: TRBV4-2; D gene: TRBD1; clone size: few; CDR3 protein: CASSQEGLDGQGDGYTF; CDR3 DNA: TGTGCCAGCAGCCAAGAAGGACTGGATGGACAGGGTGATGGCTACACCTTC
J gene: TRBJ2-1; V gene: TRBV30; D gene: -; clone size: -; CDR3 protein: CAWTLAGAEQFF; CDR3 DNA: TGTGCCTGGACCTTGGCGGGGGCTGAGCAGTTCTTC
J gene: TRBJ1-1; V gene: TRBV9; D gene: -; clone size: -; CDR3 protein: CASSVAGMAMNTEAFF; CDR3 DNA: TGTGCCAGCAGCGTAGCAGGCATGGCCATGAACACTGAAGCTTTCTTT
J gene: TRBJ2-1; V gene: TRBV2; D gene: -; clone size: once; CDR3 protein: CASSEERGSYNNEQFF; CDR3 DNA: TGTGCCAGCAGTGAAGAGCGCGGCTCCTACAACAATGAGCAGTTCTTC
J gene: TRBJ1-5; V gene: TRBV2; D gene: -; clone size: -; CDR3 protein: CASSESDGSNQPQHF; CDR3 DNA: TGTGCCAGCAGTGAGTCGGACGGGAGCAATCAGCCCCAGCATTTT
J gene: TRBJ2-7; V gene: TRBV11-2; D gene: -; clone size: once; CDR3 protein: CASSLGPDEQYF; CDR3 DNA: TGTGCCAGCAGCTTAGGCCCAGACGAGCAGTACTTC
J gene: TRBJ2-5; V gene: TRBV7-9; D gene: -; clone size: -; CDR3 protein: CASRGRKRDETQYF; CDR3 DNA: TGTGCCAGCCGGGGGAGGAAAAGGGATGAGACCCAGTACTTC
J gene: TRBJ2-7; V gene: TRBV30; D gene: -; clone size: -; CDR3 protein: CAWSAPGEWNEQYF; CDR3 DNA: TGTGCCTGGAGTGCCCCGGGAGAGTGGAACGAGCAGTACTTC
J gene: TRBJ1-2; V gene: TRBV20-1; D gene: -; clone size: -; CDR3 protein: CSAIGYTF; CDR3 DNA: TGCAGTGCTATAGGCTACACCTTC
J gene: TRBJ2-3; V gene: TRBV4-1; D gene: -; clone size: few; CDR3 protein: CASSWNGNAGDTQYF; CDR3 DNA: TGCGCCAGCAGCTGGAACGGCAATGCTGGGGATACGCAGTATTTT
J gene: TRBJ1-1; V gene: TRBV29-1; D gene: -; clone size: -; CDR3 protein: CSVAGRKEGSEAFF; CDR3 DNA: TGCAGCGTTGCCGGTCGCAAGGAAGGGTCTGAAGCTTTCTTT
J gene: TRBJ1-3; V gene: TRBV7-9; D gene: -; clone size: -; CDR3 protein: CASSHPLGNTIYF; CDR3 DNA: TGTGCCAGCAGCCATCCTTTGGGAAACACCATATATTTT
J gene: TRBJ2-5; V gene: TRBV5-1; D gene: -; clone size: few; CDR3 protein: CASSLATLIQETQYF; CDR3 DNA: TGCGCCAGCAGCTTGGCCACACTCATTCAAGAGACCCAGTACTTC
J gene: TRBJ1-2; V gene: TRBV25-1; D gene: -; clone size: many; CDR3 protein: CASSVGNYGYTF; CDR3 DNA: TGTGCCAGCAGTGTGGGAAACTATGGCTACACCTTC
J gene: TRBJ1-1; V gene: TRBV29-1; D gene: -; clone size: -; CDR3 protein: CSVEDDFNTEAFF; CDR3 DNA: TGCAGCGTTGAAGATGACTTTAACACTGAAGCTTTCTTT
J gene: TRBJ2-1; V gene: TRBV29-1; D gene: TRBD2; clone size: -; CDR3 protein: CSGLAALESEQFF; CDR3 DNA: TGCAGCGGTCTAGCGGCCCTTGAGTCGGAGCAGTTCTTC
J gene: TRBJ2-1; V gene: TRBV5-4; D gene: -; clone size: once; CDR3 protein: CASSLGNEQFF; CDR3 DNA: TGTGCCAGCAGCTTAGGGAATGAGCAGTTCTTC
J gene: TRBJ2-6; V gene: TRBV29-1; D gene: -; clone size: few; CDR3 protein: CSGVTGANVLTF; CDR3 DNA: TGCAGCGGTGTGACTGGGGCCAACGTCCTGACTTTC
J gene: TRBJ2-6; V gene: TRBV9; D gene: -; clone size: -; CDR3 protein: CASSVVVAEGGTGANVLTF; CDR3 DNA: TGTGCCAGCAGCGTAGTTGTGGCAGAAGGGGGAACTGGGGCCAACGTCCTGACTTTC
J gene: TRBJ2-5; V gene: TRBV5-6; D gene: TRBD2; clone size: -; CDR3 protein: CASSPWTSGETQYF; CDR3 DNA: TGTGCCAGCAGCCCATGGACTAGCGGGGAGACCCAGTACTTC
J gene: TRBJ2-7; V gene: TRBV5-1; D gene: -; clone size: few; CDR3 protein: CASSLDGSYEQYF; CDR3 DNA: TGCGCCAGCAGCTTGGACGGTTCCTACGAGCAGTACTTC
J gene: TRBJ1-1; V gene: TRBV9; D gene: -; clone size: -; CDR3 protein: CASSVGNPNTEAFF; CDR3 DNA: TGTGCCAGCAGCGTAGGAAATCCTAACACTGAAGCTTTCTTT
J gene: TRBJ1-1; V gene: TRBV15; D gene: TRBD1; clone size: -; CDR3 protein: CATSRDRGARYTEAFF; CDR3 DNA: TGTGCCACCAGCCGGGACAGGGGTGCAAGGTACACTGAAGCTTTCTTT
J gene: TRBJ2-1; V gene: TRBV27; D gene: TRBD2; clone size: -; CDR3 protein: CASSLAPTSHEQFF; CDR3 DNA: TGTGCCAGCAGTTTAGCCCCGACTAGCCATGAGCAGTTCTTC